The 29 T cell receptor beta chains below come from one sample, sequenced in a study of technical replicates of blood from a few donors. Clones were read by immunoSEQ multiplex PCR, and TCRdb kept only the in-frame ones, dropping some. The sample has 70,000 to 85,000 clones; around 97% are singletons. The sample taken for sequencing was T cells isolated from PBMCs. These receptors all stem from a human donor in good health.

The chain is built from TRBV29-1 and TRBJ2-1; 8 bases match TRBD2. V lost 6 bases and J lost 6; bases outside the gene matches: 7. CDR3 size: 13 residues. Germline CDR1 is SQVTM and CDR2 is ANQGSEA. This CDR3 reads CSVGTRISNEQFF. CDR3 nucleotides: TGCAGCGTGGGGACTAGAATAAGCAATGAGCAGTTCTTC.

V gene TRBV29-1 combines with J gene TRBJ2-5, with 10 bases lining up with TRBD1. In germline, CDR1 is SQVTM, CDR2 ANQGSEA. The length of the CDR3 is 14 residues. After removal of 3 bases from V and 5 bases from J, the junction contained 6 bases not matched to a gene. The CDR3 DNA follows: TGCAGCGTTGATCAAGGACAGGGGGTCGAGACCCAGTACTTC. Protein product: CSVDQGQGVETQYF. The variable domain in full, completed from reference TRBV29-1 and TRBJ2-5, reads SAVISQKPSRDICQRGTSLTIQCQVDSQVTMMFWYRQQPGQSLTLIATANQGSEATYESGFVIDKFPISRPNLTFSTLTVSNMSPEDSSIYLCSVDQGQGVETQYFGPGTRLLVL.

This clone was counted once. The chain joins TRBV28 to TRBJ1-1, with 7 bases identical to TRBD1. CDR1 MDHEN and CDR2 SYDVKM come from the germline V gene. CDR3 size: 16 residues. V shed 5 bases and J 3 bases; nucleotides not matched to a gene: 12. The CDR3 sequence: CASSPMPGQIYTEAFF. CDR3 in DNA: TGTGCCAGCAGTCCAATGCCGGGACAGATCTACACTGAAGCTTTCTTT. Complete variable domain (other parts from reference TRBV28 and TRBJ1-1): DVKVTQSSRYLVKRTGEKVFLECVQDMDHENMFWYRQDPGLGLRLIYFSYDVKMKEKGDIPEGYSVSREKKERFSLILESASTNQTSMYLCASSPMPGQIYTEAFFGQGTRLTVV.

The chain employs TRBV18 and TRBJ1-5; possible D gene TRBD1, 5 bases. The CDR3 is made up of 13 amino acids. V gave up 6 bases and J gave up 6 bases, with 12 bases separating them. In germline, CDR1 is KGHSH, CDR2 LQKENI. CDR3 amino acids: CASSTVGTQPQHF. CDR3 nucleotides: TGTGCCAGCTCGACAGTTGGTACTCAGCCCCAGCATTTT.

The chain uses TRBV28 and TRBJ2-2, with D possibly TRBD2 on 5 matching bases. This CDR3 has 13 residues. Germline assignment: CDR1 MDHEN and CDR2 SYDVKM. Between the trimmed V and J ends, which lost 3 bases and 5 bases, there was a span of 7 bases. The CDR3 DNA reads TGTGCCAGCAGTTTTGGCGGGACCGGGGAGCTGTTTTTT. Protein product: CASSFGGTGELFF.

J is TRBJ1-1 and V is TRBV6-4; 7 bases agree with TRBD1. Germline CDR1 reads MRHNA; CDR2 reads SNTAGT. This CDR3 is 15 amino acids long. With 5 bases clipped from V and 1 base from J, the junction kept 7 bases outside the gene matches. The CDR3, as DNA: TGTGCCAGCAGTCCGGGACAGAGGACGAACACTGAAGCTTTCTTT. Protein: CASSPGQRTNTEAFF.

This chain connects TRBV5-4 to TRBJ2-5; 7 bases are shared with TRBD1. V was clipped by 2 bases and J by 3 bases; unmatched bases: 4. Germline V gene lookup returns CDR1 SGHNT and CDR2 YYREEE (reference sequence). The CDR3 sequence is 14 residues long. The CDR3 sequence is CASSLLGTEETQYF. The CDR3 nucleotides read TGTGCCAGCAGCTTACTTGGGACAGAAGAGACCCAGTACTTC.

This clone came up once. The J gene is TRBJ1-2, the V gene TRBV30; D uncertain. Germline V gene data show CDR1 as GTSNPN and CDR2 as SVGIG (reference sequence). V gave up 2 bases and J gave up 4 bases, with 11 bases separating them. This CDR3 is built from 13 residues. This CDR3 is CAWSSEILYGYTF. In DNA form, the CDR3 reads TGTGCCTGGAGTAGTGAGATCCTCTATGGCTACACCTTC.

V is TRBV5-4 and J is TRBJ2-3; D is unclear. The CDR3 totals 16 residues. The germline V gene encodes CDR1 SGHNT and CDR2 YYREEE (reference sequence). Between the trimmed V and J ends, which lost 4 bases and 2 bases, there was a span of 17 bases. CDR3 coding DNA: TGTGCCAGCAGCCCATACTCAGGCCTTTACACAGATACGCAGTATTTT. Translated: CASSPYSGLYTDTQYF.

The chain is built from TRBV7-2 and TRBJ1-2, with D perhaps matching TRBD1 (5 bases). The V end was cut by 3 bases, the J end by 4 bases, with 12 bases between. The CDR3 covers 14 residues. Germline values: CDR1 SGHTA, CDR2 FQGNSA. CDR3 in amino acids: CASSFYDSSYGYTF. Here the CDR3 DNA reads TGTGCCAGCAGCTTTTATGACAGCTCCTATGGCTACACCTTC.

The chain carries TRBV7-2 and TRBJ2-5, with TRBD2 as a possible D gene (5 bases). This CDR3 has 15 residues. V lost 1 base and J lost 4, with 13 bases in between. Germline assignment: CDR1 SGHTA and CDR2 FQGNSA. The CDR3 DNA reads as TGTGCCAGCAGCTTAGTACGGCTAGAGGGAGAGACCCAGTACTTC. Its translation is CASSLVRLEGETQYF. Together with reference TRBV7-2 and TRBJ2-5, the CDR3 gives the full variable domain: GAGVSQSPSNKVTEKGKDVELRCDPISGHTALYWYRQSLGQGLEFLIYFQGNSAPDKSGLPSDRFSAERTGGSVSTLTIQRTQQEDSAVYLCASSLVRLEGETQYFGPGTRLLVL.

This chain connects TRBV27 to TRBJ2-5; the D gene is possibly TRBD2 (6 bases). The CDR3 totals 17 residues. Germline loops: CDR1 MNHEY, CDR2 SMNVEV (reference sequence). V lost 2 bases and J 2 bases, leaving 18 bases between the germline ends. The CDR3 DNA is TGTGCCAGCAGTTTAAATTCTTATGCGCGGGGTCAAGAGACCCAGTACTTC. It yields the protein CASSLNSYARGQETQYF.

V gene TRBV10-3 combines with J gene TRBJ2-3; D uncertain. V was pared by 0 bases and J by 6 bases, with 7 bases between. CDR1 is ENHRY, CDR2 SYGVKD, per germline. This CDR3 has 13 amino acids. The CDR3 DNA follows: TGTGCCATCAGTGAGTCGCGGTGGGATACGCAGTATTTT. This translates into CAISESRWDTQYF.

This chain joins TRBV15 and TRBJ1-2; no definite D call. This CDR3 comprises 14 residues. The V end was cut by 4 bases, the J end by 2 bases, with 11 bases between. The germline CDR1 and CDR2 sequences are LNHNV and YYDKDF (reference sequence). The CDR3 coding sequence is TGTGCCACCAGCATCCCCGGCAGGAACTATGGCTACACCTTC. As protein: CATSIPGRNYGYTF. Supplemented by reference TRBV15 and TRBJ1-2, the full variable domain reads DAMVIQNPRYQVTQFGKPVTLSCSQTLNHNVMYWYQQKSSQAPKLLFHYYDKDFNNEADTPDNFQSRRPNTSFCFLDIRSPGLGDTAMYLCATSIPGRNYGYTFGSGTRLTVV.

V and J are TRBV5-1 and TRBJ2-5; TRBD2 is a possible D gene (5 bases). Trimming took off 4 bases at V and 2 bases at J, with 9 bases between the two ends. From germline, CDR1 is SGHRS and CDR2 YFSETQ. The CDR3 sequence is 13 residues long. DNA of the CDR3: TGCGCCAGCAGCCCCGGACTGCAAGAGACCCAGTACTTC. It encodes CASSPGLQETQYF.

The V call is TRBV6-5, the J call TRBJ1-4; 9 bases agree with TRBD1. V trimming: 0 bases; J trimming: 6 bases; junction bases outside the gene matches: 5. The CDR3 totals 16 residues. CDR1 and CDR2 (germline): MNHEY, SVGAGI. CDR3 loop: CASSYSWDRAYEKLFF. The CDR3 coding sequence is TGTGCCAGCAGTTACTCATGGGACAGGGCTTATGAAAAACTGTTTTTT.

V and J are TRBV14 and TRBJ2-7; D might be TRBD1 (5 bases). Germline V gene data show CDR1 as SGHDN and CDR2 as FVKESK. V lost 4 bases to trimming and J lost 4 bases, with 14 bases between them. This CDR3 is built from 14 residues. The CDR3 coding sequence is TGTGCCAGCAGCCCGTACAGGAGTGGATACGAGCAGTACTTC. It yields the protein CASSPYRSGYEQYF. The full variable domain, completed using reference TRBV14 and TRBJ2-7, is EAGVTQFPSHSVIEKGQTVTLRCDPISGHDNLYWYRRVMGKEIKFLLHFVKESKQDESGMPNNRFLAERTGGTYSTLKVQPAELEDSGVYFCASSPYRSGYEQYFGPGTRLTVT.

The chain employs TRBV7-8 and TRBJ1-5; a weak D match, TRBD1 (5 bases). V dropped 5 bases and J dropped 14 bases, with 13 bases sitting between them. The CDR3 sequence is 11 residues long. Germline values: CDR1 SGHVS, CDR2 FQNEAQ. The CDR3 DNA is TGTGCCAGCAGCCTACAGGAGCCTAAGCATTTT. Residues: CASSLQEPKHF.

V and J are TRBV6-6 and TRBJ2-1, with TRBD2 identical over 8 bases. The CDR3 runs 14 residues. The V gene's germline CDR1 is MNHNY and CDR2 SVGAGI (reference sequence). The V gene end was trimmed by 5 bases and the J gene end by 3 bases; junction bases not matched to a gene: 3. CDR3 protein: CASSDSGVYNEQFF. DNA of the CDR3: TGTGCCAGCAGTGATAGCGGGGTCTACAATGAGCAGTTCTTC.

The chain uses TRBV19 and TRBJ2-3, with TRBD1 as a possible D gene (5 bases). The CDR3 covers 13 residues. V shed 10 bases and J shed 4 bases, with 15 bases lying between them. In germline, CDR1 is LNHDA, CDR2 SQIVND (reference sequence). CDR3: CATARVDADTQYF. Written as DNA, the CDR3 is TGTGCCACCGCCAGGGTGGATGCAGATACGCAGTATTTT.

The rearrangement links TRBV27 to TRBJ1-1; D gene uncertain. The V gene's germline CDR1 is MNHEY and CDR2 SMNVEV (reference sequence). Deletions cut 7 bases from V and 3 bases from J, with 15 bases between. The CDR3 runs 14 residues. The CDR3 spells CASIIRVGYTEAFF. The CDR3 region has the DNA TGTGCCAGCATAATACGGGTTGGTTACACTGAAGCTTTCTTT.

The chain combines TRBV6-5 with TRBJ1-2; the D is unclear. V was clipped by 0 bases and J by 8 bases, with 7 bases between them. Germline CDR1 is MNHEY and CDR2 is SVGAGI. The CDR3 length is 12 residues. The CDR3 here is CASSYSGRGYTF. In nucleotides, the CDR3 is TGTGCCAGCAGTTACTCTGGGCGCGGCTACACCTTC.

The chain employs TRBV6-6 and TRBJ2-7; 7 bases map to TRBD1. CDR1 and CDR2 (germline): MNHNY, SVGAGI (reference sequence). V lost 3 bases and J lost 0; bases outside the gene matches: 8. There are 16 residues in the CDR3. CDR3 amino acids: CASSYTRAGGSYEQYF. The CDR3 DNA reads TGTGCCAGCAGTTATACGAGGGCAGGGGGCTCCTACGAGCAGTACTTC.

The CDR3 reads CASSLVSPELEQYF. CDR3 DNA: TGTGCCAGCAGCTTAGTTTCCCCGGAGCTGGAGCAGTACTTC. This sequence joins TRBV11-2 and TRBJ2-7, with D uncertain. Between the trimmed V and J ends, which lost 1 base and 7 bases, there was a span of 14 bases. The germline V gene encodes CDR1 SGHAT and CDR2 FQNNGV. CDR3 size: 14 residues. The whole variable domain, filled in from reference TRBV11-2 and TRBJ2-7, reads EAGVAQSPRYKIIEKRQSVAFWCNPISGHATLYWYQQILGQGPKLLIQFQNNGVVDDSQLPKDRFSAERLKGVDSTLKIQPAKLEDSAVYLCASSLVSPELEQYFGPGTRLTVT.

V usage is TRBV6-1 and J usage is TRBJ1-1; 8 nucleotides agree with TRBD1. From germline, CDR1 is MNHNS and CDR2 SASEGT. Unmatched junction bases numbered 1, after V lost 3 bases and J lost 1 base. The length of the CDR3 is 14 residues. Here the CDR3 DNA reads TGTGCCAGCAGTGAGGGACAGGAGAACACTGAAGCTTTCTTT. Translated, it gives CASSEGQENTEAFF.

The J gene is TRBJ1-4, the V gene TRBV19; maybe TRBD1 (6 bases). Looked up from germline, CDR1 is LNHDA and CDR2 is SQIVND (reference sequence). Trimming pared 5 bases from V and 3 bases from J, leaving 16 bases between. The CDR3 covers 16 residues. The CDR3 coding sequence is TGTGCCAGTAGTCAATACCACAGGGTAGCTAATGAAAAACTGTTTTTT. Its translation: CASSQYHRVANEKLFF.

V and J are TRBV27 and TRBJ1-5, with 7 bases identical to TRBD1. V lost 5 bases to trimming and J lost 7 bases; unmatched junction nucleotides: 8. CDR1 and CDR2 from the germline V gene are MNHEY and SMNVEV (reference sequence). This CDR3 spans 14 amino acids. The CDR3 region is CASSRTGASQPQHF. In DNA form, the CDR3 reads TGTGCCAGCAGTCGTACAGGGGCCAGCCAGCCCCAGCATTTT.

A few counts support this clone. V is TRBV6-1 and J is TRBJ1-1; D remains ambiguous. The CDR3 covers 13 residues. The V gene's germline CDR1 is MNHNS and CDR2 SASEGT. Trimming left V 7 bases short and J 0 bases short, with 9 bases between. The CDR3 nucleotides are TGTGCCAGCATCTCGGGGATGAACACTGAAGCTTTCTTT. The encoded protein is CASISGMNTEAFF.

The chain employs TRBV10-3 and TRBJ2-7, with D perhaps matching TRBD1 (5 bases). The length of the CDR3 is 12 residues. Germline V gene data show CDR1 as ENHRY and CDR2 as SYGVKD. Trimming stripped 8 bases from V and 0 bases from J, with 8 bases between. DNA for the CDR3: TGTGCCATCGGCCAGGGCTCCTACGAGCAGTACTTC. It is translated as CAIGQGSYEQYF.